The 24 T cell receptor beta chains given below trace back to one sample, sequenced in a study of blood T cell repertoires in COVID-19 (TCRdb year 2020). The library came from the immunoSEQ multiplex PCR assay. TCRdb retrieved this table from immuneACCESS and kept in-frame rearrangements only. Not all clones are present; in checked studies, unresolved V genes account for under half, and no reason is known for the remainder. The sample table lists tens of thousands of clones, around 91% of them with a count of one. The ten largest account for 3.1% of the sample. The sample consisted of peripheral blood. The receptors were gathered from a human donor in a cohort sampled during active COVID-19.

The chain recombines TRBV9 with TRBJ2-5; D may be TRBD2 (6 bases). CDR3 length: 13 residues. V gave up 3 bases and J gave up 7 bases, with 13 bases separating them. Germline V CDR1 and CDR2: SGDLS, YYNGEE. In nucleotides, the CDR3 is TGTGCCAGCAGCGGGGACTCCGTATGGACCCAGTACTTC. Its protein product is CASSGDSVWTQYF.

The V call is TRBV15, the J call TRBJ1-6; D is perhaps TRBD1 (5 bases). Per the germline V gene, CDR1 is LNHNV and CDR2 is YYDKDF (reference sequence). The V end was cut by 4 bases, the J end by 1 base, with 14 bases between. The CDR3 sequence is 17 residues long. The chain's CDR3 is CATSTPQGGSYNSPLHF. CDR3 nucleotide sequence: TGTGCCACCAGCACCCCCCAGGGTGGTTCCTATAATTCACCCCTCCACTTT. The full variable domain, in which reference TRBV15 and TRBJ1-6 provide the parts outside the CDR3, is DAMVIQNPRYQVTQFGKPVTLSCSQTLNHNVMYWYQQKSSQAPKLLFHYYDKDFNNEADTPDNFQSRRPNTSFCFLDIRSPGLGDTAMYLCATSTPQGGSYNSPLHFGNGTRLTVT.

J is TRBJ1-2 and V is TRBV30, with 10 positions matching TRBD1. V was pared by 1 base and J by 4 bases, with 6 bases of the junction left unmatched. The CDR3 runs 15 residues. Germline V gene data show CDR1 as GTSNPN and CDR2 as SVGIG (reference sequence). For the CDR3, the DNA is TGTGCCTGGAGTGAAGAGGACAGGGGGGGCTATGGCTACACCTTC. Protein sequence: CAWSEEDRGGYGYTF.

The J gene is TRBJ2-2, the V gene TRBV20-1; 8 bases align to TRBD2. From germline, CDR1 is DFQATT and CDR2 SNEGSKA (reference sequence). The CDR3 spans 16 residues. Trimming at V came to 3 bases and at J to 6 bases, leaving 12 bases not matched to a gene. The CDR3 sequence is CSASRGSGRSAGELFF. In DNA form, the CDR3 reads TGCAGTGCTAGTCGGGGAAGCGGGAGATCGGCCGGGGAGCTGTTTTTT.

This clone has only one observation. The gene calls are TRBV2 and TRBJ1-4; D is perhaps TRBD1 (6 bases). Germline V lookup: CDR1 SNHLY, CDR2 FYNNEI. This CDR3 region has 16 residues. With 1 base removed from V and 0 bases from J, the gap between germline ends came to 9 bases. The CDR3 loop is CASSEDRVSTNEKLFF. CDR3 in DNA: TGTGCCAGCAGTGAAGACAGGGTATCAACTAATGAAAAACTGTTTTTT.

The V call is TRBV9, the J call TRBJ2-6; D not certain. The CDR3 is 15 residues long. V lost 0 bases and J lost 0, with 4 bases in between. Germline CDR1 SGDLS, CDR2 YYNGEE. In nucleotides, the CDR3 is TGTGCCAGCAGCGTAGGGAGCTCTGGGGCCAACGTCCTGACTTTC. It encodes CASSVGSSGANVLTF.

CDR3 sequence: CASSLVSETQYF. For the CDR3, the DNA is TGTGCCAGCAGCTTAGTATCGGAGACCCAGTACTTC. The rearrangement joins TRBV11-2 to TRBJ2-5; D uncertain. Germline V gene lookup returns CDR1 SGHAT and CDR2 FQNNGV. The CDR3 covers 12 residues. Trimming cost V 1 base and J 5 bases, with 5 bases left between them.

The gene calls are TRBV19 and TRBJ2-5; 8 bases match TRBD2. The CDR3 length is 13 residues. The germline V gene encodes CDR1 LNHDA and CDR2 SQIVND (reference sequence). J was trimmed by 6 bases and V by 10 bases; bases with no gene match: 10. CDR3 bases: TGTGCCACCACGACGCGGGGGGCTAAGACCCAGTACTTC. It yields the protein CATTTRGAKTQYF.

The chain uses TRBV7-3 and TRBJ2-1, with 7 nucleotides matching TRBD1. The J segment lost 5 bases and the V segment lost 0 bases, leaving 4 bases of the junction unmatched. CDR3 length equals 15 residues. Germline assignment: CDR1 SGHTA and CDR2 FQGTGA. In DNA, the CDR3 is TGTGCCAGCAGCTTAACAGGACAGGATAACAATGAGCAGTTCTTC. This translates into CASSLTGQDNNEQFF.

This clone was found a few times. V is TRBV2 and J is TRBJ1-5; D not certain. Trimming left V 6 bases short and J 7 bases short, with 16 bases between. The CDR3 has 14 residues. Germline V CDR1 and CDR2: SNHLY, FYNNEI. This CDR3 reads CASRSGNPRQPQHF. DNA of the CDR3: TGTGCCAGCAGGAGTGGTAACCCGAGGCAGCCCCAGCATTTT.

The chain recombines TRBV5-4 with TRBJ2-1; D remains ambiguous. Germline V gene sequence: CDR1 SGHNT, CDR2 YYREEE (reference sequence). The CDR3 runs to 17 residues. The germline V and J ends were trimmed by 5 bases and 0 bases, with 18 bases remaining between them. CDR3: CASSLLVSAASYNEQFF. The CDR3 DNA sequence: TGTGCCAGCAGTCTCTTGGTCTCGGCGGCCTCCTACAATGAGCAGTTCTTC.

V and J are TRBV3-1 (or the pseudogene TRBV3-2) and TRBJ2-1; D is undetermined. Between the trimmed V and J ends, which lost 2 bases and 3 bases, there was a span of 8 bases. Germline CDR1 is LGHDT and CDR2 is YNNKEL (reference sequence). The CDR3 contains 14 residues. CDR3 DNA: TGTGCCAGCAGCCAAAATACTCTCTACAATGAGCAGTTCTTC. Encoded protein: CASSQNTLYNEQFF.

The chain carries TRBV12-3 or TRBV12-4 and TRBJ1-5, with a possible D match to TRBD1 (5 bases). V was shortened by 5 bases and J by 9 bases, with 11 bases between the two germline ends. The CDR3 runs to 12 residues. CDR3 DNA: TGTGCCAGCAGTCTGCAGGGAGGGCCCCAGCATTTT. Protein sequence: CASSLQGGPQHF.

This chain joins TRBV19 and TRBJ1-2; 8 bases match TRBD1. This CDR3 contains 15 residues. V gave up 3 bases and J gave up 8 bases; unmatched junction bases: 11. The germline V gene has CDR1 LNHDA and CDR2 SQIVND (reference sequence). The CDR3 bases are TGTGCCAGTAGTATGGAGGACAGGGTGAAGCGGGGCTACACCTTC. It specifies CASSMEDRVKRGYTF.

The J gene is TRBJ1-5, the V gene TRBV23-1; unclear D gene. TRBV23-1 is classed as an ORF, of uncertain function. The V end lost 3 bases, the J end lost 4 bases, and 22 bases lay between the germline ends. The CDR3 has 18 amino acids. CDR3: CASSHIRYDYWFNQPQHF. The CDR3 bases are TGCGCCAGCAGTCATATCAGGTATGATTATTGGTTTAATCAGCCCCAGCATTTT.

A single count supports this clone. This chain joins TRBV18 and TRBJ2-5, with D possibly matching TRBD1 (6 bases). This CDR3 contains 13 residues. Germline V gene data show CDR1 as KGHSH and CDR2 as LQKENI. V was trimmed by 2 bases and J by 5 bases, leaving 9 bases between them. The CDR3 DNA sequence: TGTGCCAGCTCACCATCAGGGGAGGAGACCCAGTACTTC. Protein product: CASSPSGEETQYF.

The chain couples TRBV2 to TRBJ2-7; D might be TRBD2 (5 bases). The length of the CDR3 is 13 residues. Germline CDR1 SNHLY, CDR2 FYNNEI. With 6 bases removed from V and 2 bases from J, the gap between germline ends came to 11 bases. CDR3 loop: CASRPGSAYEQYF. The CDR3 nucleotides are TGTGCCAGCAGACCGGGGTCTGCCTACGAGCAGTACTTC.

CDR3 bases: TGTGCCAGCAGCAAAGAAGAAAGGGTCGAGACTATGGGTTATCAGCCCCAGCATTTT. It is translated as CASSKEERVETMGYQPQHF. The rearrangement joins TRBV21-1 to TRBJ1-5. TRBV21-1 is classified as a pseudogene. The CDR3 runs 19 residues.

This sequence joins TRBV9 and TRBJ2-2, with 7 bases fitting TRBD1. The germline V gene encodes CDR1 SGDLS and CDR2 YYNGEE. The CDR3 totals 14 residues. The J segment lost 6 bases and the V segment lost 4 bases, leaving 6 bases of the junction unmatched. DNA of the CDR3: TGTGCCAGCAGCCCCCGGACAGGCGCCGGGGAGCTGTTTTTT. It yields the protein CASSPRTGAGELFF.

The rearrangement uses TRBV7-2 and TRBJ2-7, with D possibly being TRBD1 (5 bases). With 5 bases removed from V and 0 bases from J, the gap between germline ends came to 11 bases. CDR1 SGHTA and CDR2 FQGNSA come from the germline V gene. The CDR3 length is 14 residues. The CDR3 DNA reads TGTGCCAGCAGCCCCGACAGATACTCCTACGAGCAGTACTTC. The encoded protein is CASSPDRYSYEQYF.

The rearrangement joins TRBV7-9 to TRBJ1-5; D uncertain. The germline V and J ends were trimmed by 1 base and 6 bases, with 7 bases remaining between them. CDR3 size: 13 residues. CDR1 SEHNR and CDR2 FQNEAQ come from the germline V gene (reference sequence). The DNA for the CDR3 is TGTGCCAGCAGCTTAGACGGGTTTCAGCCCCAGCATTTT. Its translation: CASSLDGFQPQHF. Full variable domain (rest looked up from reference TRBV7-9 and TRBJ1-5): DTGVSQNPRHKITKRGQNVTFRCDPISEHNRLYWYRQTLGQGPEFLTYFQNEAQLEKSRLLSDRFSAERPKGSFSTLEIQRTEQGDSAMYLCASSLDGFQPQHFGDGTRLSIL.

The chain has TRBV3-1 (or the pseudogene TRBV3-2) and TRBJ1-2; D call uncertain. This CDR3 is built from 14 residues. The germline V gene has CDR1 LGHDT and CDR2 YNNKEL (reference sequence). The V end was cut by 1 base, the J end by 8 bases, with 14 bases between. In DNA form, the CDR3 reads TGTGCCAGCAGCCAAGGCGGAGGGTTTTACGGCTACACCTTC. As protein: CASSQGGGFYGYTF.

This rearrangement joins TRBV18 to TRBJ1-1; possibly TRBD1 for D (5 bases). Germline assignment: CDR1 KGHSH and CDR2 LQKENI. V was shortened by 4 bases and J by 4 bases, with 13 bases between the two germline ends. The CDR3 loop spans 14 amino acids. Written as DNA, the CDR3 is TGTGCCAGCTCACTCCGGGACTCGGGCACTGAAGCTTTCTTT. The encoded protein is CASSLRDSGTEAFF.

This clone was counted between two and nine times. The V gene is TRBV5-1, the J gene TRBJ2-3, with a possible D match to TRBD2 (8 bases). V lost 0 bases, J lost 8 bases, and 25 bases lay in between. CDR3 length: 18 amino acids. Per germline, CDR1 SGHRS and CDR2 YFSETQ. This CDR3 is CASSLDYRGLEAPVTQYF. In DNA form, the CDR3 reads TGCGCCAGCAGCTTGGATTACAGGGGACTAGAGGCCCCGGTTACGCAGTATTTT.